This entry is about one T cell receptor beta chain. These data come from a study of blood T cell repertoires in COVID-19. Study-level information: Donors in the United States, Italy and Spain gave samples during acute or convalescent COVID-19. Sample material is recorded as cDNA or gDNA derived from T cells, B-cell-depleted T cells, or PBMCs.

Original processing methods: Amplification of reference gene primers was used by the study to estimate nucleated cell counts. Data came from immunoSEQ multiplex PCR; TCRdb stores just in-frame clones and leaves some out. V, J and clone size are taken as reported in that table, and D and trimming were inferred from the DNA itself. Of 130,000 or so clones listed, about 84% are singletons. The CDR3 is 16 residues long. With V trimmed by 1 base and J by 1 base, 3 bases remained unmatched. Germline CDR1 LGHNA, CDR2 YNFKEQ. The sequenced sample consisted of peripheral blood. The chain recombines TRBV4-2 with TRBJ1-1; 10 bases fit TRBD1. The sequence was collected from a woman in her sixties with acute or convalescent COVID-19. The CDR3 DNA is TGTGCCAGCAGCCAAGGGGACAGGGGAAGGAACACTGAAGCTTTCTTT. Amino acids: CASSQGDRGRNTEAFF.